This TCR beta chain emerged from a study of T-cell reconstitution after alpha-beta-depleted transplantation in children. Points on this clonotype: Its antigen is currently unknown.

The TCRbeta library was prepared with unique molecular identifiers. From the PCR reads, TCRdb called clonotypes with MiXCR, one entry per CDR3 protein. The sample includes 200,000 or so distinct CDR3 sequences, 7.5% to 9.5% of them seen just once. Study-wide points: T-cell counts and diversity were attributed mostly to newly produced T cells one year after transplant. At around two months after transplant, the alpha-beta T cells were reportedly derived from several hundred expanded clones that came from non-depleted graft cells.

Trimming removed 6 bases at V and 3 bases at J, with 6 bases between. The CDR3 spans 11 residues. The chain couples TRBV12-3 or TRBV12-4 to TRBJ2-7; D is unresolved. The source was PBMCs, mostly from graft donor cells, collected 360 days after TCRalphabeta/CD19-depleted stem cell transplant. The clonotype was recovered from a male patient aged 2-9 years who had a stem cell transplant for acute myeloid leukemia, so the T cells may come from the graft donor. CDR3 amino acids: CASSDGYEQYV. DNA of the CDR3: TGTGCCAGCAGCGACGGCTACGAGCAGTACGTC.